The clone carrying this TCR beta chain was seen only a few times. No antigen is known for it. The data belong to a study of blood T cells in healthy people across ages. Study information: In model experiments, template switching was able to capture about one barcoded beta molecule for every two T cells that were present.

Germline V lookup: CDR1 LGHNA, CDR2 YSLEER. The V segment lost 0 bases and the J segment 11 bases; nucleotides outside the gene matches: 14. The CDR3 sequence is 16 residues long. Broader study findings: Per million T cells, the diversity of TCR beta decreased roughly linearly as age advanced.

A second PCR of 7 to 11 cycles used a sample-barcoded 5' primer and a J-beta primer mix. Unique molecular identifiers of 12 random nucleotides labeled each cDNA. TCRdb re-called the 5' RACE reads with MiXCR, one entry per CDR3 protein. Among 850,000 or so distinct CDR3 sequences listed, 29% were seen once. There were healthy Caucasian individuals from Russia, aged roughly 6 to 100, serving as donors. V usage is TRBV4-3 and J usage is TRBJ2-5; 8 nucleotides agree with TRBD2. Sequenced input: blood. The clonotype was recovered from an elderly woman in good health. As DNA, the CDR3 is TGCGCCAGCAGCCAAGATCGGAGCGGGGGACACAATGAGCAGTACTTC. Its protein product is CASSQDRSGGHNEQYF.